This T cell receptor (beta chain) is drawn from a study of blood T cell repertoires in COVID-19. The germline V and J ends were trimmed by 2 bases and 2 bases, with 7 bases remaining between them. The CDR3 has 14 amino acids. Germline values: CDR1 LGHNT, CDR2 FRNRAP. Sequenced by immunoSEQ multiplex PCR; TCRdb stores in-frame clones only, minus some. This sample has about 200,000 clones, with approximately 80% found just once. This chain connects TRBV12-5 to TRBJ2-1; TRBD2 is a possible D gene (6 bases). The sequence was obtained from a human donor in a cohort sampled during active COVID-19. The sample comprised peripheral blood. CDR3 nucleotide sequence: TGTGCTAGTGGTTTGAGCGGGCCCTACAATGAGCAGTTCTTC. Its protein product is CASGLSGPYNEQFF.